This TCR beta chain originates from a study of CD8 T cells in Susac syndrome. Whole-study results and caveats: As the study acknowledged, the number of individuals who were part of its TCR sequencing and HLA analysis was relatively small.

A quantity of about 0.5 to 1 ug RNA underwent reverse transcription using random hexamers. immunoSEQ multiplex PCR amplified TCR beta CDR3 across 54 Vbeta, 13 Jbeta. TCRdb passed the immunoSEQ multiplex PCR reads through MiXCR, listing each CDR3 protein once. The sample includes 400,000 or so distinct CDR3 sequences, approximately 89% of them seen just once. CDR3 length equals 20 residues. Germline V CDR1 and CDR2: MNHEY, SVGAGI. Trimming stripped 0 bases from V and 3 bases from J, with 26 bases between. About this clonotype: What it binds is not known.

What was sequenced was CD8+ T cells from PBMCs. The chain has TRBV6-5 and TRBJ1-1; no firm D call. The source of this sequence is a human donor with multiple sclerosis. The CDR3 DNA sequence: TGTGCCAGCAGTTACTCAATCATTTTGGTCGGAGCCCCGGAGGACACTGAAGCTTTCTTT. Translation gives CASSYSIILVGAPEDTEAFF.